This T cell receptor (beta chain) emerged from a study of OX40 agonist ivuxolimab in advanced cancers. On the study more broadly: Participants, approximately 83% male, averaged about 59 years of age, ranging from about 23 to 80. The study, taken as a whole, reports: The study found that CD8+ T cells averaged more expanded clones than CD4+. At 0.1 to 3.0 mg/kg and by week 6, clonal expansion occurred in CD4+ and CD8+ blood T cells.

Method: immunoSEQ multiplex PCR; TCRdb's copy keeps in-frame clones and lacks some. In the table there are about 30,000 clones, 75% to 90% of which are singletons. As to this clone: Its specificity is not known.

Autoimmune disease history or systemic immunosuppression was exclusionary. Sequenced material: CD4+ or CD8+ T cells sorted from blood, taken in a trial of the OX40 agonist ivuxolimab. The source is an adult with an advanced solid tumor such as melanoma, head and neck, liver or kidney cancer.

The CDR3 loop is CASLGQGDQPQHF. As DNA, the CDR3 is TGTGCCAGCTTAGGACAGGGAGATCAGCCCCAGCATTTT. The chain has TRBV6-1 and TRBJ1-5; 8 bases line up with TRBD1. The CDR3 is made up of 13 amino acids. V lost 8 bases, J lost 5 bases, and 5 bases stayed unmatched. Germline values: CDR1 MNHNS, CDR2 SASEGT.